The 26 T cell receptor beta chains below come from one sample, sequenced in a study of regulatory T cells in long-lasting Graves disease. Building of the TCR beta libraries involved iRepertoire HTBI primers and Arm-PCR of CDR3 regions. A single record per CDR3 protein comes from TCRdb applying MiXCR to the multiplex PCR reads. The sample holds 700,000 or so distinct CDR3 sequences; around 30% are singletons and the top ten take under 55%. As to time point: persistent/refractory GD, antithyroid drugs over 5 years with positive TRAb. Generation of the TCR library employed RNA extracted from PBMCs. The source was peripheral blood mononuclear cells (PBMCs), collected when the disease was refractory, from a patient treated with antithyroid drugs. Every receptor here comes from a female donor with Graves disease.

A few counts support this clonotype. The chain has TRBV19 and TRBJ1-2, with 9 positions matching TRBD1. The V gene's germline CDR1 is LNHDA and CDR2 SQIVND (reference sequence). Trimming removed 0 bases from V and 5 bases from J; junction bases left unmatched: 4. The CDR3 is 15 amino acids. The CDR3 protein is CASSIDAGTGYGYTF. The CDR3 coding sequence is TGTGCCAGTAGTATAGATGCCGGGACAGGGTATGGCTACACCTTC. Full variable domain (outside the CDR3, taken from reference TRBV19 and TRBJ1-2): DGGITQSPKYLFRKEGQNVTLSCEQNLNHDAMYWYRQDPGQGLRLIYYSQIVNDFQKGDIAEGYSVSREKKESFPLTVTSAQKNPTAFYLCASSIDAGTGYGYTFGSGTRLTVV.

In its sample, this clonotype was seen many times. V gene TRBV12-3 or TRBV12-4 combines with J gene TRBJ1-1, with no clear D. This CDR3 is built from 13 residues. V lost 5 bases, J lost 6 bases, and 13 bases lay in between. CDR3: CASSRTGGAEAFF. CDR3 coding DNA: TGTGCCAGCAGTAGAACTGGAGGAGCTGAAGCTTTCTTT.

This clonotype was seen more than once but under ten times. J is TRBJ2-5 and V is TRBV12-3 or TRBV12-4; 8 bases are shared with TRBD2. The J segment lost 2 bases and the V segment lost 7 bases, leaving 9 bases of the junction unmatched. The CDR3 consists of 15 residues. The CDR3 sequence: CASTLGTGGQETQYF. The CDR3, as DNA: TGTGCCAGCACTCTGGGGACGGGAGGGCAAGAGACCCAGTACTTC.

CDR3 sequence (DNA): TGTGCCAGCAGTCGTGGACAGGGGGGCGATGAGCAGTTCTTC. Encoded protein: CASSRGQGGDEQFF. This chain joins TRBV3-1 and TRBJ2-1, with 10 bases matching TRBD1. CDR1 and CDR2 (germline): LGHDT, YNNKEL (reference sequence). The ends lost 6 bases at V and 8 bases at J; junction bases unmatched: 7. This CDR3 comprises 14 residues.

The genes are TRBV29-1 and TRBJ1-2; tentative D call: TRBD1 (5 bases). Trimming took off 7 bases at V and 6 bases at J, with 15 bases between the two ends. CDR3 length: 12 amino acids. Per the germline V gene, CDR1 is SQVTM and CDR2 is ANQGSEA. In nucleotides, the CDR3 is TGCAGCGCCGGGGACGGCCCGCATGGCTACACCTTC. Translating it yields CSAGDGPHGYTF.

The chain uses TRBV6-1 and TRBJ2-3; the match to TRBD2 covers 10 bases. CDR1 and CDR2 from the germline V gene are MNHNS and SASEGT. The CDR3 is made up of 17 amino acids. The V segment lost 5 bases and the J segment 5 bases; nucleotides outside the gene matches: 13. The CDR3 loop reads CASSLPGIAGGGDTQYF. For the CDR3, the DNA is TGTGCCAGCAGTCTCCCCGGGATAGCGGGAGGAGGAGATACGCAGTATTTT.

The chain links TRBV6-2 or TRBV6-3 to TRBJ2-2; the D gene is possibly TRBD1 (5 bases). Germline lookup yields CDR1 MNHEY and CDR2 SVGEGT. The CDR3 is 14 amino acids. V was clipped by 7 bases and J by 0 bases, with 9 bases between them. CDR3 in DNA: TGTGCCAGCACGGACACTACGAACACCGGGGAGCTGTTTTTT. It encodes CASTDTTNTGELFF.

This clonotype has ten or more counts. Here the CDR3 DNA reads TGTGCCAGCAGTTCACTGCGGACTGAAGCTTTCTTT. This translates into CASSSLRTEAFF. The chain couples TRBV28 to TRBJ1-1; D gene uncertain. V was trimmed by 4 bases and J by 5 bases, leaving 8 bases between them. Germline-derived CDR1 and CDR2 are MDHEN and SYDVKM. The CDR3 consists of 12 residues.

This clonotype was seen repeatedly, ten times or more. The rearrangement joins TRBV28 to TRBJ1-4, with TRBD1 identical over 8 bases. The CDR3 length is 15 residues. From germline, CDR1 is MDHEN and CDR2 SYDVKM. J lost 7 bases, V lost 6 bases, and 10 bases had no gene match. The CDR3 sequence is CASRRPRGRGEKLFF. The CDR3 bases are TGTGCCAGCAGGCGTCCCAGGGGGCGGGGTGAAAAACTGTTTTTT. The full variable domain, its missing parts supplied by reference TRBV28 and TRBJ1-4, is DVKVTQSSRYLVKRTGEKVFLECVQDMDHENMFWYRQDPGLGLRLIYFSYDVKMKEKGDIPEGYSVSREKKERFSLILESASTNQTSMYLCASRRPRGRGEKLFFGSGTQLSVL.

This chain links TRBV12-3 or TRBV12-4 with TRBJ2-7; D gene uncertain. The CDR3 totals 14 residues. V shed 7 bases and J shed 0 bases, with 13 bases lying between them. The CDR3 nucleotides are TGTGCCAGCACCCCCCAGGCGACCTCCTACGAGCAGTACTTC. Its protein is CASTPQATSYEQYF.

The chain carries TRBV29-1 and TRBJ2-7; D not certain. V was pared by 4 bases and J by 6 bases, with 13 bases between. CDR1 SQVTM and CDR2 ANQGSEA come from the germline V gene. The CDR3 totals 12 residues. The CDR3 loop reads CSVGFKGSEQYF. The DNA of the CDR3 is TGCAGCGTTGGGTTTAAGGGATCCGAGCAGTACTTC.

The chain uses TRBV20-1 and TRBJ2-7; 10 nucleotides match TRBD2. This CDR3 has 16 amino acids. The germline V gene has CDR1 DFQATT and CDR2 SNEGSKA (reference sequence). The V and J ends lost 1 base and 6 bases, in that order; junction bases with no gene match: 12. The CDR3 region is CSARGGGLATRGEQYF. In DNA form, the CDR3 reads TGCAGTGCTAGAGGGGGGGGACTAGCGACTCGAGGCGAGCAGTACTTC.

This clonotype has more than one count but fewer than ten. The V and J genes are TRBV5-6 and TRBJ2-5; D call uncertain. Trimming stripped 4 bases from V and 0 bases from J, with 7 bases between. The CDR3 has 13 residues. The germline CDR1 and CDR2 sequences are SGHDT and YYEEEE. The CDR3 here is CASSQSYQETQYF. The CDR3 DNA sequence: TGTGCCAGCAGCCAATCTTACCAAGAGACCCAGTACTTC.

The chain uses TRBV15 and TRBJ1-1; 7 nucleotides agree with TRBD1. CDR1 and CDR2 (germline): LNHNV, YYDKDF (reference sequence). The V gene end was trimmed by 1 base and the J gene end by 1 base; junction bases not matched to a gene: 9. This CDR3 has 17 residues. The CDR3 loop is CATSRVEGQLRNTEAFF. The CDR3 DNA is TGTGCCACCAGCAGAGTTGAGGGACAGCTTAGGAACACTGAAGCTTTCTTT.

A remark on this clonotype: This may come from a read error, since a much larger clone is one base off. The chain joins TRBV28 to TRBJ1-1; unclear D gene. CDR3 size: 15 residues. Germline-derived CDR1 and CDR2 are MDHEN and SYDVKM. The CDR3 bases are TGTGCCAGCAGTTTAACCCGGACTTGGAGCACTGGAGCTTTCTTT. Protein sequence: CASSLTRTWSTGAFF.

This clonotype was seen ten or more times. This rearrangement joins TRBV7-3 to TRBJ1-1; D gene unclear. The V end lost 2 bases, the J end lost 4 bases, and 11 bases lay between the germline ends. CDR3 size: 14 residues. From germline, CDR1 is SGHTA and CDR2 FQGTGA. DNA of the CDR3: TGTGCCAGCAGCTTAGGGTCTCGGGGCACTGAAGCTTTCTTT. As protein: CASSLGSRGTEAFF.

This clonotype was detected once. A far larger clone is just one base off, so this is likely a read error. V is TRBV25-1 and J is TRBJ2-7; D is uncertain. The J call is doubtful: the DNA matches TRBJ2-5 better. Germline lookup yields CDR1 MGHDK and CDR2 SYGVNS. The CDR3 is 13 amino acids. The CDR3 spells CASNEWGQETQYF. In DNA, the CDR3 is TGTGCCAGCAATGAGTGGGGACAAGAGACCCAGTACTTC.

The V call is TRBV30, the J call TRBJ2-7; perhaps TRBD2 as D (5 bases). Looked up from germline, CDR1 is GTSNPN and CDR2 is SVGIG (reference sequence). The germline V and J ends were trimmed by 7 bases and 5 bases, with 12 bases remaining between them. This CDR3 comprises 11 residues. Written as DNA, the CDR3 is TGTGCCTCAGAAGCGGACCACGAGCAGTACTTC. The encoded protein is CASEADHEQYF. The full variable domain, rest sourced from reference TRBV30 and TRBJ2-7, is SQTIHQWPATLVQPVGSPLSLECTVEGTSNPNLYWYRQAAGRGLQLLFYSVGIGQISSEVPQNLSASRPQDRQFILSSKKLLLSDSGFYLCASEADHEQYFGPGTRLTVT.

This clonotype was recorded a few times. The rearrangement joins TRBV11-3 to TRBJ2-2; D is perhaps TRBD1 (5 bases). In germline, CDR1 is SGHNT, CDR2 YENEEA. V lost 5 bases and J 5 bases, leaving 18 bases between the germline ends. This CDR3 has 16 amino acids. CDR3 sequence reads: CASSPHPGLGTGELFF. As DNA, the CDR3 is TGTGCCAGCAGCCCTCACCCAGGGTTGGGGACCGGGGAGCTGTTTTTT.

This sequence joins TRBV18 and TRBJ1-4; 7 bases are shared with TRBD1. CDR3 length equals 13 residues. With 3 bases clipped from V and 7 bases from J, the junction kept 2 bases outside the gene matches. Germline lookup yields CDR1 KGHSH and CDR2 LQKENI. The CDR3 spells CASSPRGIEKLFF. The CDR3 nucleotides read TGTGCCAGCTCACCCAGGGGGATTGAAAAACTGTTTTTT.

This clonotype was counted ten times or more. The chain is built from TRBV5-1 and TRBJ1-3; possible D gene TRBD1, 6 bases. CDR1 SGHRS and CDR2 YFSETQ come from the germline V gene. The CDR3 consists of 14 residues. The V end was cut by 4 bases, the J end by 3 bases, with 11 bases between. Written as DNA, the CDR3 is TGCGCCAGCAGCGTTGGACAGAATGGAAACACCATATATTTT. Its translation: CASSVGQNGNTIYF.

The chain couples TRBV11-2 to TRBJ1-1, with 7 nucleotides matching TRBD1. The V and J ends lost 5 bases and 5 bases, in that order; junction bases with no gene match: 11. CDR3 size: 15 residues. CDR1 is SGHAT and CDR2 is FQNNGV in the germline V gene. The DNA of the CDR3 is TGTGCCAGCAGCCGAGGACAGGCGACCGGAACTGAAGCTTTCTTT. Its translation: CASSRGQATGTEAFF. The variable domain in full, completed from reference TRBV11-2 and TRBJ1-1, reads EAGVAQSPRYKIIEKRQSVAFWCNPISGHATLYWYQQILGQGPKLLIQFQNNGVVDDSQLPKDRFSAERLKGVDSTLKIQPAKLEDSAVYLCASSRGQATGTEAFFGQGTRLTVV.

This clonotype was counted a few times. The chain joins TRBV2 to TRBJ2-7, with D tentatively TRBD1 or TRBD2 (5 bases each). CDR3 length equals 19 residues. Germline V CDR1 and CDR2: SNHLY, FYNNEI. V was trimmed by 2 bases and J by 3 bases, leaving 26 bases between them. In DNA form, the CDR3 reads TGTGCCAGCAGTGAAATTGAGGGAGACAGAATTAAAACCCGCTACGAGCAGTACTTC. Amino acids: CASSEIEGDRIKTRYEQYF.

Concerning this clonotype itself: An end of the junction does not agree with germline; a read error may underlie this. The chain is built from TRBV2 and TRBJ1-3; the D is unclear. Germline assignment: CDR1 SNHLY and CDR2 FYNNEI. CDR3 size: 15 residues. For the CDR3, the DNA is TGTGCCAGCAGACTTGACACCTTCTCTGGAAACACCATGCATTTT. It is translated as CASRLDTFSGNTMHF.

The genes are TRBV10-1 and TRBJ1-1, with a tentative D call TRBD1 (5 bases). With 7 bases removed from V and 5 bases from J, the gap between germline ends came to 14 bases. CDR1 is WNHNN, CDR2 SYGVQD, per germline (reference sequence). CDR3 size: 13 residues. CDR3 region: CASKPEGRTEAFF. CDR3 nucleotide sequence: TGCGCCAGCAAACCGGAGGGGAGGACTGAAGCTTTCTTT.

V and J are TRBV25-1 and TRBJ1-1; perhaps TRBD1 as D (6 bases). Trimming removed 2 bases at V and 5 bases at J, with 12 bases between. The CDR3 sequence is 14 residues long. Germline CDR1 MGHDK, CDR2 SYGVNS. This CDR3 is CASSETGFYTEAFF. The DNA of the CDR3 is TGTGCCAGCAGTGAAACAGGGTTTTATACTGAAGCTTTCTTT.